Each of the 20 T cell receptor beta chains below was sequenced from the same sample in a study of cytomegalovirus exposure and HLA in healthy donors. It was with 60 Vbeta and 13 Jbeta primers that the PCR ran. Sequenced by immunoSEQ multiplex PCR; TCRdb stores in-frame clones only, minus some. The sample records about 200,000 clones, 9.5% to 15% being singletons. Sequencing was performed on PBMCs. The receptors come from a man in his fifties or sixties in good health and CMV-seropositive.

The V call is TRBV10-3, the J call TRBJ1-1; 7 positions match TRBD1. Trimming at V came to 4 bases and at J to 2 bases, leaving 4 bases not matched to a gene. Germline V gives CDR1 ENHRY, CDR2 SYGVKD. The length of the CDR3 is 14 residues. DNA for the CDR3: TGTGCCATCAGTGCTGACAGGGCAAACACTGAAGCTTTCTTT. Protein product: CAISADRANTEAFF.

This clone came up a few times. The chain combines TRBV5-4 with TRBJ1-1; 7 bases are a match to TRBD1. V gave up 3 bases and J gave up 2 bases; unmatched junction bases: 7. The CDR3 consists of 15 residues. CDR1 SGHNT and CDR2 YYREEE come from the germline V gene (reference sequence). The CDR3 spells CASSSRDRLNTEAFF. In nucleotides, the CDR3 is TGTGCCAGCAGCTCCCGGGACAGACTCAACACTGAAGCTTTCTTT.

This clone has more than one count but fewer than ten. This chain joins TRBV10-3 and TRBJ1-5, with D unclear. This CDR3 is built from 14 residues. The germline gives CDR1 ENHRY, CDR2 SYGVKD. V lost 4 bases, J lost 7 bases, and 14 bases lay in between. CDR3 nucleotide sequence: TGTGCCATCAGTGCCGCAGGCGCCAAGCAGCCCCAGCATTTT. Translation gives CAISAAGAKQPQHF.

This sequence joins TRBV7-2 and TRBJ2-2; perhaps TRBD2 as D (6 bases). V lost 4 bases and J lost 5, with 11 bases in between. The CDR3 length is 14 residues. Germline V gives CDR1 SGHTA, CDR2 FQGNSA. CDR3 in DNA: TGTGCCAGCAGCTCCCTGGGGGGTACCGGGGAGCTGTTTTTT. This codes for CASSSLGGTGELFF.

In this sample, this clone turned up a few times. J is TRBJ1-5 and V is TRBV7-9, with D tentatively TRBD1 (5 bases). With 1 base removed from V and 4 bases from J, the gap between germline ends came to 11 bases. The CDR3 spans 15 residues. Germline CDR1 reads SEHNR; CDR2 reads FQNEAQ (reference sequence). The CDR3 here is CASSLEGWQNQPQHF. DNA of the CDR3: TGTGCCAGCAGCTTAGAGGGGTGGCAAAATCAGCCCCAGCATTTT.

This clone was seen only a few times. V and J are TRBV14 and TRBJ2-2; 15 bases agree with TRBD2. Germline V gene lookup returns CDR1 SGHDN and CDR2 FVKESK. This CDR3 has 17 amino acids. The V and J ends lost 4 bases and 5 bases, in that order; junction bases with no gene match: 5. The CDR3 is CASSRTSGGAGTGELFF. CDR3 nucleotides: TGTGCCAGCAGCCGGACTAGCGGGGGGGCCGGAACCGGGGAGCTGTTTTTT.

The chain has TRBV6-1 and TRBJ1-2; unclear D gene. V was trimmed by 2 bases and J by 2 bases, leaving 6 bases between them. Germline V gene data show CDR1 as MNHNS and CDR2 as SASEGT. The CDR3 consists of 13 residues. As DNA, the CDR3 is TGTGCCAGCAGTGAAAGCGAGAACTATGGCTACACCTTC. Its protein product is CASSESENYGYTF.

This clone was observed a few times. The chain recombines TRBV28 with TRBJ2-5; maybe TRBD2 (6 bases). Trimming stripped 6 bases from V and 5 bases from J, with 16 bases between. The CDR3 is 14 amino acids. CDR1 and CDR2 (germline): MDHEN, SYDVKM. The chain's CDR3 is CASRPKGGVETQYF. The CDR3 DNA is TGTGCCAGCAGGCCTAAGGGCGGGGTTGAGACCCAGTACTTC.

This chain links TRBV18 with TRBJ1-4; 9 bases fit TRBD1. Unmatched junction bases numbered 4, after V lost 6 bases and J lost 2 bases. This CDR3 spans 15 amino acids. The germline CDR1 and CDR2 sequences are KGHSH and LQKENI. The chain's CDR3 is CASSPGQGTNEKLFF. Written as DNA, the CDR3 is TGTGCCAGCTCGCCTGGACAGGGGACTAATGAAAAACTGTTTTTT.

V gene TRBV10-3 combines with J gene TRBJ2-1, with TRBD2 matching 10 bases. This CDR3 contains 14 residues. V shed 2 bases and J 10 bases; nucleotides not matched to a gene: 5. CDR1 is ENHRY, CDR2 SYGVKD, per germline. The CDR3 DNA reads TGTGCCATCAGTGAGGCTAGCGGGGGATCGGAGCAGTTCTTC. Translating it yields CAISEASGGSEQFF.

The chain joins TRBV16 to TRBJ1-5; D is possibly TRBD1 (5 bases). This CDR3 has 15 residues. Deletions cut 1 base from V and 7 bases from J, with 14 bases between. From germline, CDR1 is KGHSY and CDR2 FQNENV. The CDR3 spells CASSQLGAVYQPQHF. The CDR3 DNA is TGTGCCAGCAGCCAATTAGGGGCAGTTTACCAGCCCCAGCATTTT.

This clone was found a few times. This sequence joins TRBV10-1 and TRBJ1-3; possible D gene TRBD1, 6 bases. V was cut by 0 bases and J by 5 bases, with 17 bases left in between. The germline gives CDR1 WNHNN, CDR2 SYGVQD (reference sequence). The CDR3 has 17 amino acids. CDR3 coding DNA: TGCGCCAGCAGTGAGTCGAAACGGGGGGCGCGAAGAAACACCATATATTTT. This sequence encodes CASSESKRGARRNTIYF.

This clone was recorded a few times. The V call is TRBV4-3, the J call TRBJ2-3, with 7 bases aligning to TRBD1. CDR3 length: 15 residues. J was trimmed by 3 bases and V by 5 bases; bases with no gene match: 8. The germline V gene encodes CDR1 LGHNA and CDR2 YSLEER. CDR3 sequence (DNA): TGCGCCAGCAGCTACACAGGGGTCGCAACAGATACGCAGTATTTT. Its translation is CASSYTGVATDTQYF.

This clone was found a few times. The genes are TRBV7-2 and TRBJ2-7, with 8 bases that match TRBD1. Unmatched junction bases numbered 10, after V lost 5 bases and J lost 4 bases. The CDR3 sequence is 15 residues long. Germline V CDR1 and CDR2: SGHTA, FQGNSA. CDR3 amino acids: CASSLDRTGNYEQYV. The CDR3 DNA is TGTGCCAGCAGCCTAGACAGGACAGGGAATTACGAGCAGTACGTC.

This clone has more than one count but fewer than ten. CDR3 amino acids: CASSSSRRGQPQHF. The CDR3 bases are TGTGCCAGCAGCTCTTCACGGAGGGGTCAGCCCCAGCATTTT. The chain couples TRBV13 to TRBJ1-5; D may be TRBD1 (5 bases). Germline V gene lookup returns CDR1 PRHDT and CDR2 FYEKMQ (reference sequence). The length of the CDR3 is 14 residues. Deletions cut 4 bases from V and 6 bases from J, with 13 bases between.

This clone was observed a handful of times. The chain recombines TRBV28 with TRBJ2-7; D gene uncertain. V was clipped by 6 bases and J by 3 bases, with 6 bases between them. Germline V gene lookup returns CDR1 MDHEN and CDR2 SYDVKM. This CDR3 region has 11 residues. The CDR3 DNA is TGTGCCAGCAGGTTTCTCTACGAGCAGTACTTC. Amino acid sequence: CASRFLYEQYF. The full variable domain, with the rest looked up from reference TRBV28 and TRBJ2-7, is DVKVTQSSRYLVKRTGEKVFLECVQDMDHENMFWYRQDPGLGLRLIYFSYDVKMKEKGDIPEGYSVSREKKERFSLILESASTNQTSMYLCASRFLYEQYFGPGTRLTVT.

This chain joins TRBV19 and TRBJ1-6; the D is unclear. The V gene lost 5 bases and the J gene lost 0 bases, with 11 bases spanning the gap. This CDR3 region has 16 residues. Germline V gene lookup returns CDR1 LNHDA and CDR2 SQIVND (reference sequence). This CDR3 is CASSWFGSSYNSPLHF. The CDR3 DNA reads TGTGCCAGTAGTTGGTTCGGGAGCTCCTATAATTCACCCCTCCACTTT.

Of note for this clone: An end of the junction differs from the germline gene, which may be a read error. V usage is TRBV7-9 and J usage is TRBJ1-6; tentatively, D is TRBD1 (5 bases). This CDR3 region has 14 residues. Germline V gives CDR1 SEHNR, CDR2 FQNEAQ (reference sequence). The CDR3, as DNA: TGTGCCAGCAGCTTTGGCAGGGTACGTTCACACCTCCACTTT. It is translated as CASSFGRVRSHLHF.

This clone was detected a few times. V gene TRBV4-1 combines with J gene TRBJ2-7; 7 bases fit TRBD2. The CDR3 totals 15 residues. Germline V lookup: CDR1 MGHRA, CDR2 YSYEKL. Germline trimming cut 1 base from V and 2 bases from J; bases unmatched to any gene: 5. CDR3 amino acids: CASSQGGEGTYEQYF. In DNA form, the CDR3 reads TGCGCCAGCAGCCAAGGGGGGGAGGGAACCTACGAGCAGTACTTC.

CDR3 residues: CASSDRGAYGYTF. The DNA for the CDR3 is TGTGCCAGCAGTGACAGGGGGGCCTATGGCTACACCTTC. The chain links TRBV2 to TRBJ1-2, with 7 bases matching TRBD1. CDR1 and CDR2 from the germline V gene are SNHLY and FYNNEI. The CDR3 has 13 residues. J was trimmed by 4 bases and V by 3 bases; bases with no gene match: 2.